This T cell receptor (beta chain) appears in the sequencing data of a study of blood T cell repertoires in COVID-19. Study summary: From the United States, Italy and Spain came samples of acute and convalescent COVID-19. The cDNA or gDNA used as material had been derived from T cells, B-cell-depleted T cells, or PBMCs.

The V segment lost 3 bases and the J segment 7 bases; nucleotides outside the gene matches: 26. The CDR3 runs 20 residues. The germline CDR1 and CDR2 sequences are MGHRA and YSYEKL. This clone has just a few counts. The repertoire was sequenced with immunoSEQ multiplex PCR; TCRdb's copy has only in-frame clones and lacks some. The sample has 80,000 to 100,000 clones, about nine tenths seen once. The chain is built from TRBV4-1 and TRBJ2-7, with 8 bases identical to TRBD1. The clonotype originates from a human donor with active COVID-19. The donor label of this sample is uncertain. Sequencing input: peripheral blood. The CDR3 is CASSQSSVTGGLLHDREQYF. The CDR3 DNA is TGCGCCAGCAGCCAGTCCTCGGTCACAGGGGGACTCTTACACGACCGGGAGCAGTACTTC.